This T cell receptor (beta chain) was found in a study of cytomegalovirus exposure and HLA in healthy donors. Study-wide findings and caveats: Fewer N-insertions than the approximately 680-donor mean were reportedly shown by an Asian-associated ancestry cluster in a later analysis. Fewer than 20,000 TCR beta sequences were associated with HLA alleles at 0.05 false discovery rate in a later analysis.

Vbeta (60) and Jbeta (13) primers were used in the PCR. The data were produced by immunoSEQ multiplex PCR, yet TCRdb's version contains in-frame clones alone and is incomplete. The sample has around 100,000 clones; about three quarters are singletons. A note on this clone: Its antigen remains unidentified.

Participants comprised healthy donors of bone marrow. The germline V gene has CDR1 MNHEY and CDR2 SVGAGI. The CDR3 is 14 residues long. Trimming cost V 0 bases and J 12 bases, with 12 bases left between them. Sequenced sample: PBMCs. The genes are TRBV6-5 and TRBJ1-6, with TRBD1 as a possible D gene (5 bases). This clonotype originated in a female donor in good health and CMV-seropositive. DNA of the CDR3: TGTGCCAGCAGTTACTCGCGGGGACGCGGACCCCTCCACTTT. Its protein product is CASSYSRGRGPLHF.